The subject of this entry is one T cell receptor beta chain. The data were taken from a study of T cell changes during pregnancy in multiple sclerosis. The junction had 4 bases not matched to a gene; V was cut back by 5 bases and J by 0 bases. This CDR3 spans 15 amino acids. CDR1 and CDR2 (germline): MDHEN, SYDVKM. Assay: immunoSEQ multiplex PCR; the TCRdb copy retains only in-frame clones and omits some. The repertoire has around 54,000 clones, nearly 95% of them found once; the top ten carry roughly 0.6%. Sequencing was performed on CD4+ T cells from peripheral blood mononuclear cells, taken after pregnancy. The TCR sequence derives from a female donor in good health, enrolled as a control in a pregnancy study. The V and J genes are TRBV28 and TRBJ2-1, with 7 positions matching TRBD1. In DNA form, the CDR3 reads TGTGCCAGCAGTCCCGCAGGGGGCTCCTACAATGAGCAGTTCTTC. This codes for CASSPAGGSYNEQFF.